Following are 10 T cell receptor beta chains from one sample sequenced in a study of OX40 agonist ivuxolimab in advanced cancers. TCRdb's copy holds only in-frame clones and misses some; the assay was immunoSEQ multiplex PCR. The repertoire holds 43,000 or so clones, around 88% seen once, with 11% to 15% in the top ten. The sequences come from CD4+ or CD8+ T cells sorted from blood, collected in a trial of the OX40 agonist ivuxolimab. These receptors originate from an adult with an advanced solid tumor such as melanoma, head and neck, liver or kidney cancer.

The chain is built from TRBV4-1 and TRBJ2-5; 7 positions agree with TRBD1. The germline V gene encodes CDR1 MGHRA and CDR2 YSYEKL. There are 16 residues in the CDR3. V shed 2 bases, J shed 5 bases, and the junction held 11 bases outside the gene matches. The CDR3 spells CASSQMGPRGGETQYF. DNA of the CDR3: TGCGCCAGCAGCCAAATGGGACCCAGAGGGGGCGAGACCCAGTACTTC.

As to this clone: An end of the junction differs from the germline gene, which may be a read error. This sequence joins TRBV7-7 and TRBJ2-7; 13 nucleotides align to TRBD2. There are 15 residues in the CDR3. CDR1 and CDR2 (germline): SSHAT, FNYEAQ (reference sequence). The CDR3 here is CASSSGLAGAGEQYF. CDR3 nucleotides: TGTGCTAGCAGCTCCGGACTAGCGGGAGCGGGGGAGCAGTACTTC.

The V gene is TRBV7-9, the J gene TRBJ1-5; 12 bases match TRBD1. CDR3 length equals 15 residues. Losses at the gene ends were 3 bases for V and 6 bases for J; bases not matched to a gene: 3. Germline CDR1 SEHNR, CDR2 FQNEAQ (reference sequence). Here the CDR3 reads CASSFGTGGTQPQHF. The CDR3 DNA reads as TGTGCCAGCAGCTTTGGGACAGGGGGCACTCAGCCCCAGCATTTT.

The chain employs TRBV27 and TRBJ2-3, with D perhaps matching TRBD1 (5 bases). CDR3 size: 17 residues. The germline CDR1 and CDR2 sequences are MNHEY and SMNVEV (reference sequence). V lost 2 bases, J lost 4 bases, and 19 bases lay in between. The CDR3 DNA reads TGTGCCAGCAGTTTAAGCAGGGATGAAGGGCGATCAGATACGCAGTATTTT. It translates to CASSLSRDEGRSDTQYF.

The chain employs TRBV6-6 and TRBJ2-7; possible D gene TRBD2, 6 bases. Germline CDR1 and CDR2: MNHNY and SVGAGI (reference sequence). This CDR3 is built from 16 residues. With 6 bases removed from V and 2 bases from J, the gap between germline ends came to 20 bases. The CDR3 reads CASRPRGGSGPYEQYF. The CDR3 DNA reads TGTGCCAGCAGGCCTCGGGGTGGTAGCGGCCCCTACGAGCAGTACTTC.

The CDR3 spells CAISERQGGLAYNEQFF. CDR3 nucleotide sequence: TGTGCCATCAGTGAACGACAGGGGGGACTAGCCTACAATGAGCAGTTCTTC. V gene TRBV10-3 combines with J gene TRBJ2-1, with TRBD1 as a possible D gene (9 bases). V was pared by 3 bases and J by 2 bases, with 17 bases between. The CDR3 loop spans 17 amino acids. Germline CDR1 and CDR2: ENHRY and SYGVKD.

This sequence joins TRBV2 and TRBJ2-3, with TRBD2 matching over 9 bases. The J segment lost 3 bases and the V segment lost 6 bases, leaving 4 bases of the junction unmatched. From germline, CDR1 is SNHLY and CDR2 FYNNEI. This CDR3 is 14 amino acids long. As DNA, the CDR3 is TGTGCCAGCAGCCTAGCGGGACCTACAGATACGCAGTATTTT. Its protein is CASSLAGPTDTQYF. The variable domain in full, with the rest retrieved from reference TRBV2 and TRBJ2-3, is EPEVTQTPSHQVTQMGQEVILRCVPISNHLYFYWYRQILGQKVEFLVSFYNNEISEKSEIFDDQFSVERPDGSNFTLKIRSTKLEDSAMYFCASSLAGPTDTQYFGPGTRLTVL.

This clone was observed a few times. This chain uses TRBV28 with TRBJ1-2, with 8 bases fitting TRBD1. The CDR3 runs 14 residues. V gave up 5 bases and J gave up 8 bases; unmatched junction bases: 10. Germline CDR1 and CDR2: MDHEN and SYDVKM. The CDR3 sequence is CASSPSRTGRGYTF. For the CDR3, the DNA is TGTGCCAGCAGTCCCTCAAGGACAGGGAGAGGCTACACCTTC.

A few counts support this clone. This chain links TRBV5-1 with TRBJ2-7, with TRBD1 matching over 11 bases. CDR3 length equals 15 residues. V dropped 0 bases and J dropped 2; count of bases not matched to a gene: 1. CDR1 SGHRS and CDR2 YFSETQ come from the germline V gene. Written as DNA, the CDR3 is TGCGCCAGCAGCTTGGAGGGACAGGGGGCCTACGAGCAGTACTTC. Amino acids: CASSLEGQGAYEQYF.

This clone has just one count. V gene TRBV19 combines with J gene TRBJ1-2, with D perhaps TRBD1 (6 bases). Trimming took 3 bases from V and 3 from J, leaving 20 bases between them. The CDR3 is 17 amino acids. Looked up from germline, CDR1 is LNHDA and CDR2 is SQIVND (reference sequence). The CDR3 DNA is TGTGCCAGTAGTATGCCGGGGGGCGCCCCGGGCTACTATGGCTACACCTTC. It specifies CASSMPGGAPGYYGYTF.